One sample yielded the 3 T cell receptor beta chains listed below, sequenced in a study of human CD8 memory T cell subsets. UMI-labeled 5' RACE produced the TCR beta libraries. TCRdb reprocessed the 5' RACE reads, with one entry per CDR3 protein and no DNA. The clone table shows roughly 17,000 distinct CDR3 sequences, with the ten largest holding approximately 6%. The sequenced sample was CD8+ stem-like memory T cells (TSCM and TCM) sorted from PBMCs. The subset here: stem-like memory CD8 T cells (TSTEM), CCR7+ PD-1- TIGIT-. The receptors were sampled from a human donor in good health.

This chain uses TRBV7-9 with TRBJ2-7; TCRdb reports TRBD1, a call that lacks DNA to check it against. This CDR3 has 18 residues. CDR1 is SEHNR, CDR2 FQNEAQ, per germline (reference sequence). CDR3: CASSSSGTGGPIFYEQYF.

The gene calls are TRBV5-6 and TRBJ1-1. Germline V gene sequence: CDR1 SGHDT, CDR2 YYEEEE. There are 12 residues in the CDR3. CDR3 protein: CASSLGRTEAFF.

The V gene is TRBV20-1, the J gene TRBJ1-1; TCRdb designates TRBD1, a call that cannot be tested without DNA. The CDR3 runs 17 residues. Per the germline V gene, CDR1 is DFQATT and CDR2 is SNEGSKA (reference sequence). The chain's CDR3 is CSGRSHELNRGWTEAFF.